What follows describes a single T cell receptor (beta chain). The germline V gene has CDR1 SGHDN and CDR2 FVKESK. The length of the CDR3 is 14 residues. Between the trimmed V and J ends, which lost 0 bases and 11 bases, there was a span of 13 bases. PBMCs that had been cryopreserved were the source of 1.5 to 2 micrograms of genomic DNA for TCR beta libraries. These data are taken from a study of cytotoxic CD8 clonotypes in ibrutinib-treated CLL. Across the study: Median treatment time before response sampling was approximately twelve months, range 6 to 36. An average of about 250,000 productive templates and about 100,000 productive rearrangements was obtained per sample.

Profiled with immunoSEQ multiplex PCR; TCRdb holds only in-frame clones, not every one. The sample consists of 300,000 or so clones, 67% of them appearing once. The genes are TRBV14 and TRBJ1-4; D is perhaps TRBD1 (5 bases). Sequencing used PBMCs, obtained after 36 months of ibrutinib treatment. The origin of this receptor is a human donor with chronic lymphocytic leukemia. The CDR3 DNA is TGTGCCAGCAGCCAAGATAGGGGAGACCTGAAACTGTTTTTT. This translates into CASSQDRGDLKLFF.